Below are 9 T cell receptor beta chains sequenced from a single sample in a study of shared clonotypes between healthy human individuals. The data were produced by immunoSEQ multiplex PCR, yet TCRdb's version contains in-frame clones alone and is incomplete. The sample has hundreds of thousands of clones, around 96% seen once. Only CD45RO-negative cells positively selected for CCR7 counted as naive CD8 cells, so terminally differentiated effector memory CD45RA+ cells were excluded. Material: naive CD8+ T cells sorted from blood. The origin of the receptors is a woman between 25 and 40 years old in good health.

The chain recombines TRBV5-4 with TRBJ2-7; D perhaps matches TRBD1 (6 bases). Germline values: CDR1 SGHNT, CDR2 YYREEE (reference sequence). V was shortened by 5 bases and J by 1 base, with 13 bases between the two germline ends. The CDR3 is 14 residues long. CDR3: CASSNRDTSYEQYF. CDR3 nucleotide sequence: TGTGCCAGCAGTAACCGGGACACGTCCTACGAGCAGTACTTC.

The chain has TRBV13 and TRBJ2-2; D ambiguous. Trimming pared 2 bases from V and 6 bases from J, leaving 4 bases between. Germline CDR1 and CDR2: PRHDT and FYEKMQ (reference sequence). This CDR3 region has 12 residues. The CDR3 region has the DNA TGTGCCAGCAGCTTAACCGCCGGGGAGCTGTTTTTT. Translation gives CASSLTAGELFF.

Regarding this clone: The same CDR3 can be traced to other DNA sequences in this sample. The chain has TRBV2 and TRBJ2-7; 9 bases agree with TRBD1. J gave up 1 base and V 8 bases, and 3 bases lay outside the gene matches. Germline values: CDR1 SNHLY, CDR2 FYNNEI. The CDR3 is 13 residues long. The CDR3 DNA sequence: TGTGCCAGCCGACAGGGGGGATCCTACGAGCAGTACTTC. Translating gives CASRQGGSYEQYF.

This sequence joins TRBV7-6 and TRBJ1-5, with 11 bases matching TRBD1. Germline assignment: CDR1 SGHVS and CDR2 FNYEAQ. The CDR3 is 18 residues long. The ends lost 6 bases at V and 0 bases at J; junction bases unmatched: 10. In DNA, the CDR3 is TGTGCCAGCAGTCTCCGGACAGGGGGCCGTTATAGCAATCAGCCCCAGCATTTT. Encoded protein: CASSLRTGGRYSNQPQHF.

There are a few counts of this clone. The chain links TRBV6-1 to TRBJ1-5, with TRBD1 matching over 10 bases. This CDR3 has 16 residues. The V gene end was trimmed by 0 bases and the J gene end by 7 bases; junction bases not matched to a gene: 6. Germline loops: CDR1 MNHNS, CDR2 SASEGT. The DNA of the CDR3 is TGTGCCAGCAGTGAAGCCCCGGGACAGGGGATCCAGCCCCAGCATTTT. Translating it yields CASSEAPGQGIQPQHF.

The chain has TRBV21-1 and TRBJ2-3; TRBD2, the table's D call, lacks a check against the DNA. TRBV21-1 is assigned pseudogene status. This CDR3 region has 16 residues. CDR3 amino acids: CASSGLLAGLADTQYF. The CDR3 DNA is TGTGCCAGCAGCGGCCTACTAGCGGGACTTGCAGATACGCAGTATTTT.

This CDR3 is CASSPASNRVEQFF. The CDR3 coding sequence is TGTGCCAGCAGCCCAGCCTCGAACAGGGTTGAGCAGTTCTTC. This rearrangement joins TRBV7-9 to TRBJ2-1, with D perhaps matching TRBD1 (6 bases). The V gene's germline CDR1 is SEHNR and CDR2 FQNEAQ (reference sequence). V was trimmed by 5 bases and J by 9 bases, leaving 17 bases between them. The CDR3 loop spans 14 amino acids.

The genes are TRBV7-9 and TRBJ1-1; TRBD1 matches at 9 bases. The CDR3 sequence is 14 residues long. V lost 1 base to trimming and J lost 6 bases; unmatched junction nucleotides: 3. In germline, CDR1 is SEHNR, CDR2 FQNEAQ (reference sequence). CDR3 amino acids: CASSLGGQGAEAFF. CDR3 nucleotide sequence: TGTGCCAGCAGCTTAGGGGGACAGGGCGCTGAAGCTTTCTTT.

This chain uses TRBV4-1 with TRBJ2-7; D uncertain. CDR1 is MGHRA, CDR2 YSYEKL, per germline. Deletions cut 2 bases from V and 2 bases from J, with 7 bases between. The CDR3 runs 13 residues. CDR3 residues: CASSQTPAYEQYF. CDR3 DNA sequence: TGCGCCAGCAGCCAAACTCCTGCCTACGAGCAGTACTTC.